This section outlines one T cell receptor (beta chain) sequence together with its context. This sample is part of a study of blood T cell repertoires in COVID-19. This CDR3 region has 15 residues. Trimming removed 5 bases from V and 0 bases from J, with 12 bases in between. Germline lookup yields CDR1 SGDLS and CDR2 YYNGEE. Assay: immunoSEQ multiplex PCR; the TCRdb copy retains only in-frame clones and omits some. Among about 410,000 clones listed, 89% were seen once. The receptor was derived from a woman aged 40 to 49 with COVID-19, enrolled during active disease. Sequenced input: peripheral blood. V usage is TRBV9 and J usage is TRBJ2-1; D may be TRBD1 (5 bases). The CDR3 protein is CASRPLQGSYNEQFF. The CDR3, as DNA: TGTGCCAGCAGGCCCCTTCAGGGCTCCTACAATGAGCAGTTCTTC.